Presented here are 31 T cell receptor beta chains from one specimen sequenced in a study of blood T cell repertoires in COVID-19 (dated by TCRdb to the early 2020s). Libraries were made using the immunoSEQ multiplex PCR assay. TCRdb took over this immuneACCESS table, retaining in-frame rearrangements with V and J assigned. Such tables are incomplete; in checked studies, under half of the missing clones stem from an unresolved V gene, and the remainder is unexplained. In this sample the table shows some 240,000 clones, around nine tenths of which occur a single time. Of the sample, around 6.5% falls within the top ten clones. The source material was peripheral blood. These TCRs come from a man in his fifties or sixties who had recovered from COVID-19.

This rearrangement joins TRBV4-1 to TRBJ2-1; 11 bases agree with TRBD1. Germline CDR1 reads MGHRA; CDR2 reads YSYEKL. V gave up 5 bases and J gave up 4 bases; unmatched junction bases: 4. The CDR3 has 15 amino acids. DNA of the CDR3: TGCGCCAGCAGCGCGTGGGACAGGGGGTACAATGAGCAGTTCTTC. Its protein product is CASSAWDRGYNEQFF.

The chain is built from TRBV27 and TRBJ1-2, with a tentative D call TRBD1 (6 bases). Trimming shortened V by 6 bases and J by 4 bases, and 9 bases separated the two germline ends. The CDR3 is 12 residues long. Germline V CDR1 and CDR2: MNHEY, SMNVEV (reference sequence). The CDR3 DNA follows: TGTGCCAGCAGGGACAGCTTCTATGGCTACACCTTC. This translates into CASRDSFYGYTF.

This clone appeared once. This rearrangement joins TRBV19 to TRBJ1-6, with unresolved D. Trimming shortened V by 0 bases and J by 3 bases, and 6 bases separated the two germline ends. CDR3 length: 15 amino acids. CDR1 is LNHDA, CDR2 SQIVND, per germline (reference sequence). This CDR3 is CASSIDLSYNSPLHF. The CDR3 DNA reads TGTGCCAGTAGTATAGATCTAAGCTATAATTCACCCCTCCACTTT. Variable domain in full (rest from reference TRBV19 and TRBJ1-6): DGGITQSPKYLFRKEGQNVTLSCEQNLNHDAMYWYRQDPGQGLRLIYYSQIVNDFQKGDIAEGYSVSREKKESFPLTVTSAQKNPTAFYLCASSIDLSYNSPLHFGNGTRLTVT.

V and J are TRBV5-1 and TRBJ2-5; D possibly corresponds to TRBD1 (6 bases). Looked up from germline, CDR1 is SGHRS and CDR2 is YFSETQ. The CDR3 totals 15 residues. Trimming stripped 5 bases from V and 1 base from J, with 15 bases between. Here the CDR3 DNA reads TGCGCCAGCAGGACTCTCGGGACAACCCAAGAGACCCAGTACTTC. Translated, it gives CASRTLGTTQETQYF. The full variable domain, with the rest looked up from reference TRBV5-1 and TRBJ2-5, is KAGVTQTPRYLIKTRGQQVTLSCSPISGHRSVSWYQQTPGQGLQFLFEYFSETQRNKGNFPGRFSGRQFSNSRSEMNVSTLELGDSALYLCASRTLGTTQETQYFGPGTRLLVL.

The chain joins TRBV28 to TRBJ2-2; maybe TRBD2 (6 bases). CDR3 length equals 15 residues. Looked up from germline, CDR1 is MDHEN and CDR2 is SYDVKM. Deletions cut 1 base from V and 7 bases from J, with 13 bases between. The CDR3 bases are TGTGCCAGCAGTTTATTCTCCGGGAGCCGCGGGGAGCTGTTTTTT. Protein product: CASSLFSGSRGELFF. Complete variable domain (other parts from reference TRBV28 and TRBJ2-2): DVKVTQSSRYLVKRTGEKVFLECVQDMDHENMFWYRQDPGLGLRLIYFSYDVKMKEKGDIPEGYSVSREKKERFSLILESASTNQTSMYLCASSLFSGSRGELFFGEGSRLTVL.

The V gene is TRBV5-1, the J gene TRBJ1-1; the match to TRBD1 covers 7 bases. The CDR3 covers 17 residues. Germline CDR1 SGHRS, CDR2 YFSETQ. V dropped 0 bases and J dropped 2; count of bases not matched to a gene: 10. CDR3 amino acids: CASSLGGQPILNTEAFF. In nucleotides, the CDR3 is TGCGCCAGCAGCTTGGGGGGACAGCCCATTTTAAACACTGAAGCTTTCTTT. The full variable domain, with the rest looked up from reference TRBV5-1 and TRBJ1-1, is KAGVTQTPRYLIKTRGQQVTLSCSPISGHRSVSWYQQTPGQGLQFLFEYFSETQRNKGNFPGRFSGRQFSNSRSEMNVSTLELGDSALYLCASSLGGQPILNTEAFFGQGTRLTVV.

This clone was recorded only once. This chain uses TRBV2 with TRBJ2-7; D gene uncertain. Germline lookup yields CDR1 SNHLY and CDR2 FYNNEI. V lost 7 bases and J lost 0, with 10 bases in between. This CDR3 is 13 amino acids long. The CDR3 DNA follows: TGTGCCAGCAAGGCGCCAGGCTCCTACGAGCAGTACTTC. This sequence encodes CASKAPGSYEQYF.

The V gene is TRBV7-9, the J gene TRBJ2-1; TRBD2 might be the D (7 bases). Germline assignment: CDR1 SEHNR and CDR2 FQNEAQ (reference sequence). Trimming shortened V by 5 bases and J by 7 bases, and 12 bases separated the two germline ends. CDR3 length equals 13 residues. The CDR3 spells CASSRGGPNEQFF. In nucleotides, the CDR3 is TGTGCCAGCAGCCGCGGGGGCCCAAATGAGCAGTTCTTC.

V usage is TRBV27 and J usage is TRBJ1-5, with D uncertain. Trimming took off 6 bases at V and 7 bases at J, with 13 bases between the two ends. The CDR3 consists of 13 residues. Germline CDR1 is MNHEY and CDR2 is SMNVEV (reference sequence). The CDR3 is CASSKQTGQPQHF. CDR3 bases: TGTGCCAGCAGCAAGCAGACGGGACAGCCCCAGCATTTT.

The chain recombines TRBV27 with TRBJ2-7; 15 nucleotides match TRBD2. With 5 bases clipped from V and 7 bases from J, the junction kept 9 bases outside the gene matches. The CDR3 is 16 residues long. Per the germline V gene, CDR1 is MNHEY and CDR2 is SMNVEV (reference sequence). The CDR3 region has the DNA TGTGCCAGCAGTAAGGGACTAGCGGGAGGCGGGAGGGAGCAGTACTTC. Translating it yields CASSKGLAGGGREQYF.

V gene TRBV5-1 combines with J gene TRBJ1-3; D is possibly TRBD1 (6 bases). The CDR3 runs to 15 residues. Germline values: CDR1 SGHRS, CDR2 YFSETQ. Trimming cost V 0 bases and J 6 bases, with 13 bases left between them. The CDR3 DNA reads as TGCGCCAGCAGCTTGGAGGGTCTGGGGGCAAACACCATATATTTT. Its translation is CASSLEGLGANTIYF. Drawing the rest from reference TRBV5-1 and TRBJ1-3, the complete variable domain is KAGVTQTPRYLIKTRGQQVTLSCSPISGHRSVSWYQQTPGQGLQFLFEYFSETQRNKGNFPGRFSGRQFSNSRSEMNVSTLELGDSALYLCASSLEGLGANTIYFGEGSWLTVV.

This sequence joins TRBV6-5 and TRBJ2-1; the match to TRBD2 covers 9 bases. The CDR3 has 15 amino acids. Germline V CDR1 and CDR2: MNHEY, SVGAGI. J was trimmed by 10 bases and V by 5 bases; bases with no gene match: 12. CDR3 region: CASSPGTSLPGEQFF. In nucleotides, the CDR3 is TGTGCCAGCAGTCCTGGGACTAGCCTTCCAGGGGAGCAGTTCTTC.

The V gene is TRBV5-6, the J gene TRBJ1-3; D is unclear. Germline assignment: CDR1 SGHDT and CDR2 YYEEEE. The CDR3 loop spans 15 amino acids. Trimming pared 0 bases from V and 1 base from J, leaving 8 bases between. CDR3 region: CASSLGFTSGNTIYF. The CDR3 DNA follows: TGTGCCAGCAGCTTGGGGTTTACATCTGGAAACACCATATATTTT.

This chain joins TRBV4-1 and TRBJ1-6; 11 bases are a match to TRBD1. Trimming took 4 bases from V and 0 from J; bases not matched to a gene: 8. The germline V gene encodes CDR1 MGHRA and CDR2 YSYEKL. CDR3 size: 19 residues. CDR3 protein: CASSPSGTGGYSYNSPLHF. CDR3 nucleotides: TGCGCCAGCAGCCCTTCCGGGACAGGGGGTTACTCCTATAATTCACCCCTCCACTTT.

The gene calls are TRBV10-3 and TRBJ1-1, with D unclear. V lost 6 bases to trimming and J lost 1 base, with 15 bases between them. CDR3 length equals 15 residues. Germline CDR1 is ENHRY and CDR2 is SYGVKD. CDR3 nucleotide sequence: TGTGCCATCAGCCAAAATCGGGAAACGAACACTGAAGCTTTCTTT. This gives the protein CAISQNRETNTEAFF.

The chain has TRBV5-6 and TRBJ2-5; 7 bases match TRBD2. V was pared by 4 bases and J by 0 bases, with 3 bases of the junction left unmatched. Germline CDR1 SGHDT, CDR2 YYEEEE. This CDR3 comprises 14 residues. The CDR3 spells CASSRRGNQETQYF. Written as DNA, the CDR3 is TGTGCCAGCAGCCGGCGGGGGAACCAAGAGACCCAGTACTTC.

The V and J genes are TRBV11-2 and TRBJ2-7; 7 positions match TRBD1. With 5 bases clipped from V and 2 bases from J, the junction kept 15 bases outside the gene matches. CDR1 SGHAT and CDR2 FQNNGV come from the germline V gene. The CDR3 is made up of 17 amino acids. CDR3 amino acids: CASSVLPDRRHTYEQYF. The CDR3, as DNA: TGTGCCAGCAGCGTCCTCCCGGACAGGCGTCATACCTACGAGCAGTACTTC.

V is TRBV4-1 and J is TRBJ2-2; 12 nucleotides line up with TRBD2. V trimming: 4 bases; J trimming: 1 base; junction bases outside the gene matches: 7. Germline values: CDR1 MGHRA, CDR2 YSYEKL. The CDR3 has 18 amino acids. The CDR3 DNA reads TGCGCCAGCAGCCGTCAACTAGCGGGGGGCAGGAACACCGGGGAGCTGTTTTTT. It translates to CASSRQLAGGRNTGELFF.

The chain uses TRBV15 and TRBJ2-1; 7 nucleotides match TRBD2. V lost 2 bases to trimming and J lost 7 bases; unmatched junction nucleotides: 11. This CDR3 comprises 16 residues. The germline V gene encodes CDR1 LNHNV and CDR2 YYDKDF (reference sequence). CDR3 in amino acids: CATSRLRTGGVNEQFF. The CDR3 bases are TGTGCCACCAGCAGACTGAGGACGGGAGGAGTAAATGAGCAGTTCTTC.

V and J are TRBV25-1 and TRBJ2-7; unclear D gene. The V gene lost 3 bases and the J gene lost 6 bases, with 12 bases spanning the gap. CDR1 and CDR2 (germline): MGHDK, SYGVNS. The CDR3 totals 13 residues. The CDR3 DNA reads TGTGCCAGCAGTGATCCTACCGGGTTCGAGCAGTACTTC. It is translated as CASSDPTGFEQYF.

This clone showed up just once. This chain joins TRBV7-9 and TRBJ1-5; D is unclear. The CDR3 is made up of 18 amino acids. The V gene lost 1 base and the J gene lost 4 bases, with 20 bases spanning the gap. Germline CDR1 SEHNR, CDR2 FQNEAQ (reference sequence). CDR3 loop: CASSLETPYSPSNQPQHF. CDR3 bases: TGTGCCAGCAGCTTAGAAACACCCTACAGTCCGAGTAATCAGCCCCAGCATTTT.

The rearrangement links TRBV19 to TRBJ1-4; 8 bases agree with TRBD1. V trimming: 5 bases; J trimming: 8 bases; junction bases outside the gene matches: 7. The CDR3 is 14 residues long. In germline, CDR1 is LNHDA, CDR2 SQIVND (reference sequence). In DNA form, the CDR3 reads TGTGCCAGTAGTGCGCAGGGGGCCAGGGAAAAACTGTTTTTT. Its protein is CASSAQGAREKLFF.

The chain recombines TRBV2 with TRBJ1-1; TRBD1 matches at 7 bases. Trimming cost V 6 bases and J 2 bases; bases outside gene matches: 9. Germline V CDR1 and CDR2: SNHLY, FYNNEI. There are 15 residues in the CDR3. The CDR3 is CASRPLQGGNTEAFF. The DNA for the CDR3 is TGTGCCAGCAGACCGCTGCAGGGGGGCAACACTGAAGCTTTCTTT.

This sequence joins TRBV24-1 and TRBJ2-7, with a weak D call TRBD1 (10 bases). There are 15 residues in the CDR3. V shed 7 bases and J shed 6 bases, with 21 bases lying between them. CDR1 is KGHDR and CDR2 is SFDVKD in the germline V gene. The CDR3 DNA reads TGTGCCACCAGCCCTAGCGGGACAGGGGAAATCGAGCAGTACTTC. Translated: CATSPSGTGEIEQYF.

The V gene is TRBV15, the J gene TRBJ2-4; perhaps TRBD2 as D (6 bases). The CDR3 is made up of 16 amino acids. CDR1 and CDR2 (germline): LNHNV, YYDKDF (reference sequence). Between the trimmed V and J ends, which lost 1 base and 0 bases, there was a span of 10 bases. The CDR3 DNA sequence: TGTGCCACCAGCAGAGCTGGGGGACTAGCCAAAAACATTCAGTACTTC. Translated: CATSRAGGLAKNIQYF.

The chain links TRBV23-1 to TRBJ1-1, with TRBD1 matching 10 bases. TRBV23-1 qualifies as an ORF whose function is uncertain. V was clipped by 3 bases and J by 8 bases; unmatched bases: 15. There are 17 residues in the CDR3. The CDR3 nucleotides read TGCGCCAGCAGTCAGGGACAGGGGCCCTTTCCCTCCGCGGAAGCTTTCTTT. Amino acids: CASSQGQGPFPSAEAFF.

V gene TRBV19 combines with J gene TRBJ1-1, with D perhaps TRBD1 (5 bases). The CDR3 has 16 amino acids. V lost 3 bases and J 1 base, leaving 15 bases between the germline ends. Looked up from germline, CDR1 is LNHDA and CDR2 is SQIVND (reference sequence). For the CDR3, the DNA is TGTGCCAGTAGTATGAGCGGGGGGGGACCGAACACTGAAGCTTTCTTT. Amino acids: CASSMSGGGPNTEAFF.

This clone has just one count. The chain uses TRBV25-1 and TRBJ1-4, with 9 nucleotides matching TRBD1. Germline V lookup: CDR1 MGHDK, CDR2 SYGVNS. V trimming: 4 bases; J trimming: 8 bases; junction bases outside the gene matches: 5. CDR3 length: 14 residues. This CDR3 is CASSAGQGIEKLFF. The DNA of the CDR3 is TGTGCCAGCAGTGCGGGACAGGGAATCGAAAAACTGTTTTTT. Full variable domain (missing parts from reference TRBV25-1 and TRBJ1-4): EADIYQTPRYLVIGTGKKITLECSQTMGHDKMYWYQQDPGMELHLIHYSYGVNSTEKGDLSSESTVSRIRTEHFPLTLESARPSHTSQYLCASSAGQGIEKLFFGSGTQLSVL.

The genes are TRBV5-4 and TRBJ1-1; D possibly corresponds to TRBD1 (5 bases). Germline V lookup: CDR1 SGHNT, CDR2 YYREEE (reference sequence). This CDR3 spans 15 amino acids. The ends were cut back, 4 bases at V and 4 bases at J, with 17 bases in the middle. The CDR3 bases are TGTGCCAGCAGCCTCCTAAGTGGGGGGGGCACTGAAGCTTTCTTT. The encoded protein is CASSLLSGGGTEAFF.

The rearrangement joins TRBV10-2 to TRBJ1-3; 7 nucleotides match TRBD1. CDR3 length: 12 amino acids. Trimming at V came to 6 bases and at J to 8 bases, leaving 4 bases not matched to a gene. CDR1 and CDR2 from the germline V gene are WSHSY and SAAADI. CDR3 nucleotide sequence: TGCGCCAGCAGAGACAGGGAATACACCATATATTTT. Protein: CASRDREYTIYF.

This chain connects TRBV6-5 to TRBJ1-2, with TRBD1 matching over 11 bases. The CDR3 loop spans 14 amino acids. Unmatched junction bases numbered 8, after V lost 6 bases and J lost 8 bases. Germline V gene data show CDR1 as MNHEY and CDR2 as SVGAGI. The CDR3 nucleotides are TGTGCCAGCAGGCCCCGGGGACAGGGGGGAGGCTACACCTTC. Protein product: CASRPRGQGGGYTF.